This TCR beta chain was recorded in a study of blood T cell repertoires in COVID-19. Profiled with immunoSEQ multiplex PCR; TCRdb holds only in-frame clones, not every one. The sample lists roughly 200,000 clones; about 85% were seen once. Trimming took off 5 bases at V and 7 bases at J, with 13 bases between the two ends. CDR3 length: 13 amino acids. Sequencing used PBMCs or T cells enriched from blood (not recorded which). The TCR originated in a man aged 35 to 55 who had recovered from COVID-19. The chain couples TRBV12-3 or TRBV12-4 to TRBJ2-3, with D maybe TRBD2 (6 bases). The CDR3 bases are TGTGCCAGCAGTCCTGGGGGGAAATATACGCAGTATTTT. This sequence encodes CASSPGGKYTQYF.